The text below deals with one T cell receptor (beta chain). This specimen comes from a study of control samples from healthy donors and cancer patients. V was pared by 3 bases and J by 6 bases, with 8 bases between. The CDR3 has 12 residues. Germline V gene sequence: CDR1 LGHDT, CDR2 YNNKEL (reference sequence). The repertoire was sequenced with immunoSEQ multiplex PCR; TCRdb's copy has only in-frame clones and lacks some. This sample yields about 100,000 clones, of which about 90% are seen a single time; over 15% belongs to the top ten. This clonotype originated in a woman aged 45 to 65 in good health. The sample taken for sequencing was blood. This chain links TRBV3-1 (or the pseudogene TRBV3-2) with TRBJ1-2; D gene unclear. The CDR3 sequence is CASSQSDHGYTF. As DNA, the CDR3 is TGTGCCAGCAGCCAGTCGGACCATGGCTACACCTTC.